Presented here are 18 T cell receptor beta chains from one specimen sequenced in a study of early T cells in non-severe SARS-CoV-2 infection. TCRdb processed the 5' RACE reads anew with MiXCR; each CDR3 protein has one entry. This table has approximately 22,000 distinct CDR3 sequences, roughly 4% appearing once. Sequencing input: whole blood. The receptors here all came from an adult who was a healthcare worker with PCR-confirmed SARS-CoV-2 infection or an uninfected control (not recorded which).

This clonotype has ten or more counts. The rearrangement joins TRBV10-3 to TRBJ2-7; possible D gene TRBD1, 6 bases. CDR1 is ENHRY, CDR2 SYGVKD, per germline. The CDR3 extends over 14 amino acids. V lost 7 bases, J lost 1 base, and 14 bases lay in between. The CDR3 nucleotides are TGTGCCATCAAACTGTCCCAGGGGTCCTACGAGCAGTACTTC. Translating it yields CAIKLSQGSYEQYF.

This clonotype has a count of ten or more. Written as DNA, the CDR3 is TGTGCCAGTAGTCGCCCGCGACAGGGGGATTCACCCCTCCACTTT. Translation: CASSRPRQGDSPLHF. The chain employs TRBV19 and TRBJ1-6; 9 nucleotides agree with TRBD1. This CDR3 comprises 15 residues. V lost 5 bases and J lost 8; bases outside the gene matches: 7. Germline V gene sequence: CDR1 LNHDA, CDR2 SQIVND (reference sequence).

This clonotype was found many times. This rearrangement joins TRBV5-1 to TRBJ2-5; D is perhaps TRBD1 (7 bases). Germline V gene lookup returns CDR1 SGHRS and CDR2 YFSETQ. CDR3 size: 16 residues. The germline V and J ends were trimmed by 7 bases and 1 base, with 20 bases remaining between them. The CDR3 spells CASALMAGGLQETQYF. The CDR3 nucleotides are TGCGCCAGCGCCCTGATGGCAGGGGGGCTCCAAGAGACCCAGTACTTC.

In its sample, this clonotype was seen many times. The chain employs TRBV4-1 and TRBJ2-1; 11 bases map to TRBD2. This CDR3 is 20 amino acids long. Germline trimming cut 0 bases from V and 0 bases from J; bases unmatched to any gene: 10. The germline gives CDR1 MGHRA, CDR2 YSYEKL. CDR3 coding DNA: TGCGCCAGCAGCCAAGAGGGACTAGCGGATGGAGGGGGCTCCTACAATGAGCAGTTCTTC. It specifies CASSQEGLADGGGSYNEQFF.

This clonotype was detected many times. The gene calls are TRBV5-5 and TRBJ2-5; 7 bases are shared with TRBD2. Trimming at V came to 4 bases and at J to 3 bases, leaving 12 bases not matched to a gene. Per germline, CDR1 SGHKS and CDR2 YYEKEE (reference sequence). The CDR3 is made up of 16 amino acids. CDR3 residues: CASSLLGEGREETQYF. The CDR3 DNA reads as TGTGCCAGCAGCCTCTTAGGGGAGGGCAGGGAAGAGACCCAGTACTTC.

There are a few counts of this clonotype. The genes are TRBV6-2 or TRBV6-3 and TRBJ1-6; the match to TRBD1 covers 8 bases. The ends lost 6 bases at V and 5 bases at J; junction bases unmatched: 6. The germline V gene has CDR1 MNHEY and CDR2 SVGEGT. The CDR3 runs 15 residues. CDR3 in DNA: TGTGCCAGCAGACCCCCGGACAGGGATAATTCACCCCTCCACTTT. It codes for CASRPPDRDNSPLHF.

The chain links TRBV3-1 to TRBJ1-5; a possible D gene is TRBD1 (5 bases). The CDR3 is 15 residues long. Trimming took 0 bases from V and 4 from J, leaving 10 bases between them. The germline V gene encodes CDR1 LGHDT and CDR2 YNNKEL (reference sequence). CDR3 loop: CASSQDLPGNQPQHF. CDR3 bases: TGTGCCAGCAGCCAAGATCTGCCAGGGAATCAGCCCCAGCATTTT.

This clonotype was found many times. The chain is built from TRBV20-1 and TRBJ2-2; D gene uncertain. CDR1 and CDR2 from the germline V gene are DFQATT and SNEGSKA (reference sequence). Trimming cost V 1 base and J 1 base, with 16 bases left between them. The CDR3 is 17 residues long. The CDR3 bases are TGCAGTGCTAGAGGGCAAGTCGATTCGTGGAACACCGGGGAGCTGTTTTTT. It is translated as CSARGQVDSWNTGELFF.

The chain links TRBV18 to TRBJ1-1, with no clear D. The CDR3 is made up of 13 amino acids. The V gene lost 1 base and the J gene lost 6 bases, with 9 bases spanning the gap. Germline values: CDR1 KGHSH, CDR2 LQKENI. CDR3 DNA sequence: TGTGCCAGCTCACCACTCGGGGAGGCTGAAGCTTTCTTT. It translates to CASSPLGEAEAFF.

This clonotype appeared many times. The chain uses TRBV28 and TRBJ2-7; D uncertain. The CDR3 extends over 13 amino acids. The germline CDR1 and CDR2 sequences are MDHEN and SYDVKM. The V gene lost 2 bases and the J gene lost 4 bases, with 9 bases spanning the gap. CDR3 nucleotide sequence: TGTGCCAGCAGTTTAGATGGGCCGTACGAGCAGTACTTC. It codes for CASSLDGPYEQYF.

This clonotype has at least ten counts. The chain combines TRBV12-3 or TRBV12-4 with TRBJ2-3; 7 nucleotides align to TRBD2. Trimming at V came to 5 bases and at J to 2 bases, leaving 13 bases not matched to a gene. The length of the CDR3 is 17 residues. In DNA form, the CDR3 reads TGTGCCAGCAGTCAGCAAAAACCGGGACTAACCACAGATACGCAGTATTTT. Its protein product is CASSQQKPGLTTDTQYF.

This clonotype occurred many times. The rearrangement joins TRBV7-9 to TRBJ2-1; 10 bases are a match to TRBD1. The germline gives CDR1 SEHNR, CDR2 FQNEAQ (reference sequence). The CDR3 is made up of 17 amino acids. The ends lost 4 bases at V and 2 bases at J; junction bases unmatched: 8. This CDR3 reads CASSSLPGQGTYNEQFF. The CDR3 DNA is TGTGCCAGCAGCTCCTTACCGGGACAGGGGACCTACAATGAGCAGTTCTTC.

This clonotype was seen at least ten times. The chain recombines TRBV3-1 with TRBJ2-7, with D perhaps matching TRBD2 (6 bases). Trimming cost V 5 bases and J 1 base, with 12 bases left between them. The germline CDR1 and CDR2 sequences are LGHDT and YNNKEL (reference sequence). The CDR3 totals 14 residues. The DNA for the CDR3 is TGTGCCAGCAGCTCGGACGGACTATCCTACGAGCAGTACTTC. Translation: CASSSDGLSYEQYF.

The chain employs TRBV7-2 and TRBJ1-4; weak D call: TRBD1 (6 bases). The V gene's germline CDR1 is SGHTA and CDR2 FQGNSA. V lost 4 bases and J 10 bases, leaving 16 bases between the germline ends. There are 14 residues in the CDR3. The CDR3, as DNA: TGTGCCAGCAGCTCGGACAGACCTAGGGGAAAACTGTTTTTT. Protein product: CASSSDRPRGKLFF.

The V gene is TRBV2, the J gene TRBJ2-5; the D is unclear. V was trimmed by 4 bases and J by 1 base, leaving 1 base between them. The CDR3 length is 11 residues. Germline lookup yields CDR1 SNHLY and CDR2 FYNNEI. In DNA, the CDR3 is TGTGCCAGCAGTGCCCAAGAGACCCAGTACTTC. Its protein product is CASSAQETQYF.

The V and J genes are TRBV7-9 and TRBJ2-2; D may be TRBD1 (5 bases). Germline V lookup: CDR1 SEHNR, CDR2 FQNEAQ (reference sequence). V gave up 4 bases and J gave up 5 bases, with 11 bases separating them. The CDR3 consists of 14 residues. The CDR3 reads CASSSAGLTGELFF. For the CDR3, the DNA is TGTGCCAGCAGCTCGGCAGGGTTAACCGGGGAGCTGTTTTTT.

This clonotype has a count of ten or more. This chain's CDR3 is CASSFLGVGSTDTQYF. In nucleotides, the CDR3 is TGTGCCAGTAGTTTCTTGGGGGTTGGGTCCACAGATACGCAGTATTTT. The V call is TRBV19, the J call TRBJ2-3; possibly TRBD1 or TRBD2 for D (5 bases each). The CDR3 loop spans 16 amino acids. Trimming left V 5 bases short and J 2 bases short, with 17 bases between. Germline lookup yields CDR1 LNHDA and CDR2 SQIVND (reference sequence).

This clonotype was detected ten times or more. This CDR3 reads CASTDGGLTLHF. The DNA of the CDR3 is TGTGCCAGCACCGACGGGGGTCTTACCCTCCACTTT. The chain employs TRBV7-2 and TRBJ1-6; tentatively, D is TRBD1 (5 bases). CDR1 and CDR2 (germline): SGHTA, FQGNSA. This CDR3 contains 12 residues. Trimming removed 7 bases at V and 14 bases at J, with 15 bases between.